The 14 T cell receptor beta chains presented below share a single source sample, sequenced in a study of cytomegalovirus exposure and HLA in healthy donors. PCR was performed using 60 Vbeta and 13 Jbeta primers. Assay: immunoSEQ multiplex PCR; the TCRdb copy retains only in-frame clones and omits some. The sample includes roughly 110,000 clones, less than 85% seen only once; the top ten take around 15%. Sequenced material: PBMCs. All receptors come from a woman aged 40 to 50 in good health and CMV-seropositive.

This chain links TRBV18 with TRBJ1-5; D is possibly TRBD1 (5 bases). Trimming cost V 3 bases and J 3 bases, with 9 bases left between them. The CDR3 contains 14 residues. CDR1 is KGHSH and CDR2 is LQKENI in the germline V gene. The CDR3 DNA reads TGTGCCAGCTCACCTGGGGCCTACAATCAGCCCCAGCATTTT. This translates into CASSPGAYNQPQHF.

This clone was seen a handful of times. This rearrangement joins TRBV30 to TRBJ1-6; 7 bases match TRBD1. The CDR3 covers 15 residues. J was trimmed by 2 bases and V by 2 bases; bases with no gene match: 3. Germline CDR1 GTSNPN, CDR2 SVGIG (reference sequence). CDR3 sequence (DNA): TGTGCCTGGAGTAACAGGGGCCCCTATAATTCACCCCTCCACTTT. This translates into CAWSNRGPYNSPLHF. The full variable domain, rest sourced from reference TRBV30 and TRBJ1-6, is SQTIHQWPATLVQPVGSPLSLECTVEGTSNPNLYWYRQAAGRGLQLLFYSVGIGQISSEVPQNLSASRPQDRQFILSSKKLLLSDSGFYLCAWSNRGPYNSPLHFGNGTRLTVT.

This clone was seen only a few times. The rearrangement joins TRBV4-1 to TRBJ1-5, with 11 nucleotides matching TRBD1. This CDR3 is 18 amino acids long. J gave up 9 bases and V 1 base, and 14 bases lay outside the gene matches. The germline CDR1 and CDR2 sequences are MGHRA and YSYEKL. The CDR3 spells CASSQGGGTGGPLRPQHF. The DNA for the CDR3 is TGCGCCAGCAGCCAAGGCGGCGGGACAGGGGGGCCCTTACGGCCCCAGCATTTT.

This chain links TRBV4-2 with TRBJ2-7; 10 nucleotides match TRBD2. CDR1 is LGHNA and CDR2 is YNFKEQ in the germline V gene. With V trimmed by 6 bases and J by 12 bases, 20 bases remained unmatched. This CDR3 spans 16 amino acids. The chain's CDR3 is CASRLAGAYISLRWYF. CDR3 coding DNA: TGTGCCAGCAGGCTAGCGGGGGCCTACATATCACTACGATGGTACTTC.

The chain uses TRBV28 and TRBJ1-2; D is undetermined. Trimming left V 6 bases short and J 1 base short, with 15 bases between. From germline, CDR1 is MDHEN and CDR2 SYDVKM. The CDR3 spans 15 residues. The CDR3 loop is CASRNPESFNYGYTF. Written as DNA, the CDR3 is TGTGCCAGCAGGAATCCGGAGAGCTTTAACTATGGCTACACCTTC.

This chain joins TRBV11-3 and TRBJ2-5; a weak D match, TRBD2 (5 bases). The CDR3 is 16 residues long. V was cut by 5 bases and J by 5 bases, with 21 bases left in between. The germline CDR1 and CDR2 sequences are SGHNT and YENEEA. CDR3 sequence (DNA): TGTGCCAGCAGCCCGAACTCCCGGGCTAGCTGCGAGACCCAGTACTTC. It codes for CASSPNSRASCETQYF. Supplemented by reference TRBV11-3 and TRBJ2-5, the full variable domain reads EAGVVQSPRYKIIEKKQPVAFWCNPISGHNTLYWYLQNLGQGPELLIRYENEEAVDDSQLPKDRFSAERLKGVDSTLKIQPAELGDSAVYLCASSPNSRASCETQYFGPGTRLLVL.

The V call is TRBV11-2, the J call TRBJ2-7, with TRBD1 as a possible D gene (5 bases). With 0 bases removed from V and 6 bases from J, the gap between germline ends came to 15 bases. The CDR3 sequence is 15 residues long. CDR1 is SGHAT and CDR2 is FQNNGV in the germline V gene. The CDR3 loop is CASSLDRQIRVEQYF. The CDR3 region has the DNA TGTGCCAGCAGCTTAGACAGACAGATCCGTGTCGAGCAGTACTTC.

The chain recombines TRBV6-5 with TRBJ2-3; D gene ambiguous. The CDR3 sequence is 15 residues long. V was pared by 4 bases and J by 0 bases, with 11 bases between. Germline CDR1 and CDR2: MNHEY and SVGAGI. CDR3 in DNA: TGTGCCAGCAGTTTGATCCCAACTAGCACAGATACGCAGTATTTT. It codes for CASSLIPTSTDTQYF.

CDR3 nucleotides: TGTGCCAGCAGCCCGCAGTTCTCTAATTCACCCCTCCACTTT. This translates into CASSPQFSNSPLHF. V and J are TRBV9 and TRBJ1-6; unclear D gene. CDR3 length equals 14 residues. V gave up 4 bases and J gave up 6 bases, with 11 bases separating them. Germline V gene sequence: CDR1 SGDLS, CDR2 YYNGEE.

V usage is TRBV6-1 and J usage is TRBJ1-1, with D hard to call. CDR3 length equals 15 residues. CDR1 and CDR2 (germline): MNHNS, SASEGT. The V gene lost 6 bases and the J gene lost 0 bases, with 14 bases spanning the gap. For the CDR3, the DNA is TGTGCCAGCAGAGAGAACCCGACAATGAACACTGAAGCTTTCTTT. It translates to CASRENPTMNTEAFF.

The V call is TRBV7-9, the J call TRBJ1-4; 7 bases align to TRBD1. The CDR3 is 14 residues long. V was pared by 2 bases and J by 6 bases, with 3 bases of the junction left unmatched. Per the germline V gene, CDR1 is SEHNR and CDR2 is FQNEAQ (reference sequence). CDR3 nucleotide sequence: TGTGCCAGCAGCTTAAATACAGGGGATGAAAAACTGTTTTTT. Translated, it gives CASSLNTGDEKLFF.

A note on this clone: Different DNA sequences within this sample yield the same CDR3. The chain uses TRBV30 and TRBJ1-3, with D unclear. This CDR3 comprises 13 residues. The V gene's germline CDR1 is GTSNPN and CDR2 SVGIG (reference sequence). Trimming took off 2 bases at V and 1 base at J, with 6 bases between the two ends. CDR3 DNA: TGTGCCTGGAGTCGGGGATCTGGAAACACCATATATTTT. Its translation: CAWSRGSGNTIYF.

The table lists this clone with a few counts. The chain uses TRBV9 and TRBJ1-6; a possible D gene is TRBD1 (6 bases). V was pared by 0 bases and J by 7 bases, with 11 bases between. The length of the CDR3 is 15 residues. Germline V CDR1 and CDR2: SGDLS, YYNGEE. The chain's CDR3 is CASSVDNRENSPLHF. CDR3 bases: TGTGCCAGCAGCGTAGACAACAGGGAAAATTCACCCCTCCACTTT.

The chain is built from TRBV6-1 and TRBJ2-2; D not resolved. CDR1 is MNHNS and CDR2 is SASEGT in the germline V gene. The CDR3 is made up of 15 amino acids. The ends were cut back, 2 bases at V and 7 bases at J, with 14 bases in the middle. CDR3: CASSESGRSFGELFF. The CDR3 DNA follows: TGTGCCAGCAGTGAATCAGGCAGGTCGTTCGGGGAGCTGTTTTTT.